A selection of T cell receptor beta chains follows, all from one sample in a study of vaccination effects on CD4 cells after COVID-19. Their target antigens are unknown. The protocol was immunoSEQ multiplex PCR, while the TCRdb copy is restricted to in-frame clones and leaves out a portion. The sample consists of about 20,000 clones, 60% to 75% of them appearing once. The input for sequencing was CD4+ T cells from PBMCs cultured with HCoV-NL63 spike peptides, taken after COVID-19 vaccination. The receptor set was obtained from a human donor who received a COVID-19 vaccine. CDR3s include the opening cysteine and the closing phenylalanine or tryptophan. D genes are given only for firm matches. Clone size appears in some rows only: once, few, many, or a class for an expanded clone.

size,J,V,D,DNA,CDR3
few,TRBJ1-4,TRBV12-3/TRBV12-4,NA,TGTGCCAGCACCGAAATGAATAATGAAAAACTGTTTTTT,CASTEMNNEKLFF
NA,TRBJ1-5,TRBV10-3,NA,TGTGCCATCAGTGATAGATCGGGGATCAATCAGCCCCAGCATTTT,CAISDRSGINQPQHF
few,TRBJ2-5,TRBV7-2,NA,TGTGCCAGCAGCAAAAACTCCGGTGAGAAGGAGACCCAGTACTTC,CASSKNSGEKETQYF
NA,TRBJ2-7,TRBV5-5,NA,TGTGCCAGCAGCTTGTTCGGCGGGCCGACCTACGAGCAGTACTTC,CASSLFGGPTYEQYF
NA,TRBJ1-2,TRBV5-8,NA,TGTGCCAGCAGTCTTGGTATGCTAGCTTATGGCTACACCTTC,CASSLGMLAYGYTF
few,TRBJ2-7,TRBV5-1,TRBD1,TGCGCCAGCAGCTTGGCCGGTGACAGGGGGGGCGAGCAGTACTTC,CASSLAGDRGGEQYF
once,TRBJ1-2,TRBV11-2,NA,TGTGCCAGCAGCTCCGGCATGCCGCACAATGGCTACACCTTC,CASSSGMPHNGYTF
few,TRBJ2-2,TRBV11-2,NA,TGTGCCAGCAGCTTTGGCGGAGGGAACACCGGGGAGCTGTTTTTT,CASSFGGGNTGELFF
NA,TRBJ1-2,TRBV2,NA,TGTGCCAGCAGTGAATTACCACATCGGGGCTACACCTTC,CASSELPHRGYTF
NA,TRBJ1-6,TRBV5-5,TRBD1,TGTGCCAGCAGCTTGGTGGGGACAGAAAGTACACCCCTCCACTTT,CASSLVGTESTPLHF
NA,TRBJ1-2,TRBV5-1,NA,TGCGCCAGCAGCTTGGTGGTGGGGTCAAATGGCTACACCTTC,CASSLVVGSNGYTF
NA,TRBJ2-1,TRBV2,TRBD2,TGTGCCAGCAGGTACGGGACTAGCGGGAGGTTCTACAATGAGCAGTTCTTC,CASRYGTSGRFYNEQFF
NA,TRBJ1-2,TRBV5-1,TRBD1,TGCGCCAGCAGCTCGTCTTGGGACAGCCTGGGAGGCTACACCTTC,CASSSSWDSLGGYTF
NA,TRBJ1-2,TRBV14,NA,TGTGCCAGCAGCCAGAGACTTGGGGCTGGCTACACCTTC,CASSQRLGAGYTF
medium-sized,TRBJ1-2,TRBV6-5,TRBD1,TGTGCCAGCAGTAAACCGGGACAGGGGACCTATGGCTACACCTTC,CASSKPGQGTYGYTF
NA,TRBJ2-2,TRBV10-3,NA,TGTGCCATCAGTGAGTCTACGGATCCCACCGGGGAGCTGTTTTTT,CAISESTDPTGELFF
NA,TRBJ2-1,TRBV5-1,NA,TGCGCCAGCAAGGGGAGGTGGAGCGGGCATGAGCAGTTCTTC,CASKGRWSGHEQFF
NA,TRBJ1-2,TRBV2,NA,TGTGCCAGCATCCTCCCGCCGGCGCGAGGGGGCTACACCTTC,CASILPPARGGYTF
NA,TRBJ1-1,TRBV6-4,NA,TGTGCCAGCAGGGGGACGGGCATGAACACTGAAGCTTTCTTT,CASRGTGMNTEAFF